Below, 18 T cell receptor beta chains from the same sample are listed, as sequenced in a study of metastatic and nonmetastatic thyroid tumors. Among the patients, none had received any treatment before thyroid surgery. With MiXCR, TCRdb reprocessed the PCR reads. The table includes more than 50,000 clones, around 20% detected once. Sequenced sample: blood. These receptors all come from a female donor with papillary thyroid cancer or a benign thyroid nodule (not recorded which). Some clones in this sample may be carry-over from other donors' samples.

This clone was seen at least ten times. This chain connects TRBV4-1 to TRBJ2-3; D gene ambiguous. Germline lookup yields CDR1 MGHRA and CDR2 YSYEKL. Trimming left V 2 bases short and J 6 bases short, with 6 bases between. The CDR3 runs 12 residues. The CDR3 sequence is CASSQPMDTQYF. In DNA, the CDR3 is TGCGCCAGCAGCCAACCCATGGATACGCAGTATTTT.

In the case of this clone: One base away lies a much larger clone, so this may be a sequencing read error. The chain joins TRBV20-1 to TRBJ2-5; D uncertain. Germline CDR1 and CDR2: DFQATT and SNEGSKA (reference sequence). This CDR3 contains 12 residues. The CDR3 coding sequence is TGCAGTGCCCCCAGGAATCAAGAGACCAAGTACTTC. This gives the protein CSAPRNQETKYF.

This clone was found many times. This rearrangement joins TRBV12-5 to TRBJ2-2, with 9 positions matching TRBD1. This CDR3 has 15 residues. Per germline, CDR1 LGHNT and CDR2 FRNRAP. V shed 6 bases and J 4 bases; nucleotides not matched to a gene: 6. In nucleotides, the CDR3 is TGTGCTAGTGGAACCGGGACAGGGCCCACCGGGGAGCTGTTTTTT. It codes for CASGTGTGPTGELFF.

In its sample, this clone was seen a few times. CDR3 DNA: TGTGCCAGTAGTATCAGGGCGGGCGAGCAGTACTTC. It codes for CASSIRAGEQYF. V usage is TRBV19 and J usage is TRBJ2-7, with D perhaps assigned TRBD1 or TRBD2 (5 bases each). V lost 3 bases and J lost 6, with 9 bases in between. Germline V lookup: CDR1 LNHDA, CDR2 SQIVND (reference sequence). CDR3 length: 12 residues.

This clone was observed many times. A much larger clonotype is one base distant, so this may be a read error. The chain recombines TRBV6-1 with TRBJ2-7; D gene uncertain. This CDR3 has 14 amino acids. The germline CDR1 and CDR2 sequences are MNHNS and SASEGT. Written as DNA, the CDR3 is TGTGCCAGCACCTCCCTGGCCGATTCCTACGAGCCGTACTTC. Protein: CASTSLADSYEPYF.

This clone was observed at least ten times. The CDR3 DNA sequence: TGTGCCAGCGGGGTCCCCTACAGGATAGGGTACGAGCAGTACTTC. Translation: CASGVPYRIGYEQYF. V usage is TRBV27 and J usage is TRBJ2-7, with a weak D call TRBD1 (5 bases). V was cut by 8 bases and J by 4 bases, with 21 bases left in between. Germline V gene lookup returns CDR1 MNHEY and CDR2 SMNVEV (reference sequence). The CDR3 covers 15 residues.

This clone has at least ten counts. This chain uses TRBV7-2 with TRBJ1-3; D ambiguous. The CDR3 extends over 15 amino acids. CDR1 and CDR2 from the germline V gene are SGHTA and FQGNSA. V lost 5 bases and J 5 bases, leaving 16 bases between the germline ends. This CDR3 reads CASSPRPDTRNTIYF. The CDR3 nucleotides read TGTGCCAGCAGCCCCCGGCCCGACACCCGAAACACCATATATTTT.

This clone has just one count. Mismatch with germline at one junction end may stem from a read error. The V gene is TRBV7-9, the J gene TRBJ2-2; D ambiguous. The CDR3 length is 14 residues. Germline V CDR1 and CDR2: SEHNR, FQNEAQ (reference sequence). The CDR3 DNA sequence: TGTGCCAGCAGACCGCTAGGGAACACCCGGGAGCTGTTTTTT. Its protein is CASRPLGNTRELFF.

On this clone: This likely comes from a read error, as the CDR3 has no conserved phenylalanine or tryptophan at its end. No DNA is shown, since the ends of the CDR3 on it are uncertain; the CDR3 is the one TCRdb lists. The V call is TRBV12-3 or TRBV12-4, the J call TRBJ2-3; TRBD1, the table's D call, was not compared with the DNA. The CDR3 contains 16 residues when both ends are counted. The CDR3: CASSPRDRDFTDTHYL.

CDR3 sequence reads: CASGPTLTEAFF. The CDR3 nucleotides are TGTGCCAGCGGTCCCACCCTCACTGAAGCTTTCTTT. The gene calls are TRBV28 and TRBJ1-1, with no clear D. The CDR3 loop spans 12 amino acids. Trimming cost V 8 bases and J 4 bases, with 11 bases left between them. Germline V gene lookup returns CDR1 MDHEN and CDR2 SYDVKM.

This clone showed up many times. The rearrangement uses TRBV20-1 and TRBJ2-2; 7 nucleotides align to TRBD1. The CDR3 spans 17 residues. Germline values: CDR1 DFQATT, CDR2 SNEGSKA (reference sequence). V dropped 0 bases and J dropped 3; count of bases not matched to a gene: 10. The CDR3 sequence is CSARDARAGGYTGELFF. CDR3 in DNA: TGCAGTGCTAGAGACGCCAGGGCAGGGGGTTACACCGGGGAGCTGTTTTTT.

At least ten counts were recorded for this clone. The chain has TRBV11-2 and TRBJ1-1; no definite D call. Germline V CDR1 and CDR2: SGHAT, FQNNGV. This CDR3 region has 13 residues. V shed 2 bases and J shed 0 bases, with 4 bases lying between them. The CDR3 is CASSLTVNTEAFF. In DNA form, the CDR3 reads TGTGCCAGCAGCTTAACGGTGAACACTGAAGCTTTCTTT. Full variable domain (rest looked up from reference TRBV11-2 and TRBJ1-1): EAGVAQSPRYKIIEKRQSVAFWCNPISGHATLYWYQQILGQGPKLLIQFQNNGVVDDSQLPKDRFSAERLKGVDSTLKIQPAKLEDSAVYLCASSLTVNTEAFFGQGTRLTVV.

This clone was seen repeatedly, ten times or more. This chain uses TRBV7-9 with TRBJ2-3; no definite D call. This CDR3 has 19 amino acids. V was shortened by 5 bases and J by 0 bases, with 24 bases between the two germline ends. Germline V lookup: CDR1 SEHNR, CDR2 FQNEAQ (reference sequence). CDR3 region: CASSTPGSRTPLSTDTQYF. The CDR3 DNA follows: TGTGCCAGCAGCACCCCCGGGTCCCGCACCCCTCTAAGCACAGATACGCAGTATTTT.

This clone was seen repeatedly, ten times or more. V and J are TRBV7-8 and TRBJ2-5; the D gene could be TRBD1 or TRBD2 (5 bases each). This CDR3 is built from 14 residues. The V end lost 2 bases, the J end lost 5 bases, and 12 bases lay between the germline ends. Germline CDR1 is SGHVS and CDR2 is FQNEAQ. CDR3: CASSLNLGTETQYF. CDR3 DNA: TGTGCCAGCAGCTTAAATCTGGGGACGGAGACCCAGTACTTC.

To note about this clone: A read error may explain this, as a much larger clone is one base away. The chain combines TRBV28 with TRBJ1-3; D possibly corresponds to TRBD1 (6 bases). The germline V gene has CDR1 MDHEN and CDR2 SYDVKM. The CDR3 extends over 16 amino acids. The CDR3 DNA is TGTGCCAGCAGTTTGAAAAGACAGGTCTCTGGAAACACCATATGTTTT. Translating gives CASSLKRQVSGNTICF.

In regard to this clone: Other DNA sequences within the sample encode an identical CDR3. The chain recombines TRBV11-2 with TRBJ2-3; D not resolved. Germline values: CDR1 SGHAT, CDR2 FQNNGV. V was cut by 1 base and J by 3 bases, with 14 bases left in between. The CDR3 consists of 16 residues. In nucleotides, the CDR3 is TGTGCCAGCAGCTTAGTAGGTGGAGTTGGAACAGATACGCAGTATTTT. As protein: CASSLVGGVGTDTQYF.

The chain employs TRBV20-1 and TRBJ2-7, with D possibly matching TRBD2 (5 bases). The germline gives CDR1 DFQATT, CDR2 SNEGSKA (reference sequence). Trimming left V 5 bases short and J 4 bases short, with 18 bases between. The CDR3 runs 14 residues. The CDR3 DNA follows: TGCAGTGCTCCCCCCGGGGTGAGAAAGTACGAGCAGTACTTC. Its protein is CSAPPGVRKYEQYF.

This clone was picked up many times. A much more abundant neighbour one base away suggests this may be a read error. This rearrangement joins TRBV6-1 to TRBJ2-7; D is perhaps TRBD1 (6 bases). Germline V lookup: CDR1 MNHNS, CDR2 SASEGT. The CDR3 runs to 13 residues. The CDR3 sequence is CASSEAAPYTGCF. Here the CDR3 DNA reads TGTGCCAGCAGTGAAGCTGCCCCTTACACAGGGTGTTTC.